The next 16 T cell receptor beta chains were all read from a single sample in a study of T cells in Graves' hyperthyroidism and ophthalmopathy. TCR beta CDR3 regions were amplified from RNA. Researchers ran a first-round RT-PCR on the TCR CDR3 using the HTBI primer set. MiXCR was run by TCRdb on the multiplex PCR reads, yielding one entry per CDR3 protein. The sample holds fewer than 450,000 distinct CDR3 sequences, 15% to 20% seen once. Sequences were obtained from blood. The source of these receptors is a woman in her twenties or thirties with Graves' hyperthyroidism that later progressed to Graves' ophthalmopathy.

In this sample, this clonotype turned up many times. The chain combines TRBV27 with TRBJ2-7; D could derive from TRBD1 or TRBD2 (6 bases each). Germline loops: CDR1 MNHEY, CDR2 SMNVEV (reference sequence). There are 14 residues in the CDR3. V lost 6 bases and J 0 bases, leaving 12 bases between the germline ends. In DNA, the CDR3 is TGTGCCAGCAGGGCGGAGGGGGGCTCCTACGAGCAGTACTTC. Translation gives CASRAEGGSYEQYF.

This clonotype was counted ten times or more. The chain recombines TRBV27 with TRBJ2-1; D gene unclear. Trimming shortened V by 4 bases and J by 2 bases, and 3 bases separated the two germline ends. In germline, CDR1 is MNHEY, CDR2 SMNVEV (reference sequence). The CDR3 covers 12 residues. This chain's CDR3 is CASSSPYNEQFF. For the CDR3, the DNA is TGTGCCAGCAGTTCACCCTACAATGAGCAGTTCTTC.

The chain recombines TRBV6-2 or TRBV6-3 with TRBJ2-3; 11 positions match TRBD1. Looked up from germline, CDR1 is MNHEY and CDR2 is SVGEGT. The V and J ends lost 7 bases and 4 bases, in that order; junction bases with no gene match: 10. The CDR3 is 16 amino acids. The DNA of the CDR3 is TGTGCCAGCAAGGACAGGGGGCGCGGGTCCCCAGATACGCAGTATTTT. It specifies CASKDRGRGSPDTQYF.

This clonotype was counted many times. The chain recombines TRBV18 with TRBJ2-5; 7 bases map to TRBD2. V was clipped by 2 bases and J by 2 bases; unmatched bases: 8. Per the germline V gene, CDR1 is KGHSH and CDR2 is LQKENI. CDR3 length: 16 amino acids. The CDR3, as DNA: TGTGCCAGCTCACCATCCCTAGCGGCAACACAAGAGACCCAGTACTTC. Amino acid sequence: CASSPSLAATQETQYF. Drawing the rest from reference TRBV18 and TRBJ2-5, the complete variable domain is NAGVMQNPRHLVRRRGQEARLRCSPMKGHSHVYWYRQLPEEGLKFMVYLQKENIIDESGMPKERFSAEFPKEGPSILRIQQVVRGDSAAYFCASSPSLAATQETQYFGPGTRLLVL.

This clonotype was recorded at least ten times. The CDR3 sequence: CSVEKDREADNEQFF. CDR3 DNA sequence: TGCAGCGTTGAAAAAGACAGGGAGGCGGACAATGAGCAGTTCTTC. The V gene is TRBV29-1, the J gene TRBJ2-1, with TRBD1 as a possible D gene (7 bases). Trimming pared 2 bases from V and 5 bases from J, leaving 16 bases between. Germline V CDR1 and CDR2: SQVTM, ANQGSEA. The length of the CDR3 is 15 residues.

The V call is TRBV4-1, the J call TRBJ2-2; D might be TRBD1 (6 bases). Germline-derived CDR1 and CDR2 are MGHRA and YSYEKL. V was trimmed by 1 base and J by 4 bases, leaving 10 bases between them. This CDR3 spans 15 amino acids. The CDR3 protein is CASSQGGLGTGELFF. CDR3 coding DNA: TGCGCCAGCAGCCAAGGGGGGCTCGGCACCGGGGAGCTGTTTTTT.

This sequence joins TRBV25-1 and TRBJ1-2; D is unresolved. V gave up 4 bases and J gave up 2 bases, with 8 bases separating them. This CDR3 region has 13 residues. The germline V gene has CDR1 MGHDK and CDR2 SYGVNS. The CDR3 sequence is CASSATLNYGYTF. The CDR3 region has the DNA TGTGCCAGCAGTGCCACGCTAAACTATGGCTACACCTTC.

This clonotype was found a few times. CDR3 in DNA: TGTGCCACCAGTGACCCCGGACAGGGTATCTATGGCTACACCTTC. Its protein is CATSDPGQGIYGYTF. The genes are TRBV24-1 and TRBJ1-2; 8 bases are a match to TRBD1. Germline V gene lookup returns CDR1 KGHDR and CDR2 SFDVKD. This CDR3 contains 15 residues. V lost 4 bases, J lost 4 bases, and 7 bases stayed unmatched.

This clonotype was seen ten or more times. V is TRBV2 and J is TRBJ1-2, with 8 bases lining up with TRBD1. Trimming took 9 bases from V and 3 from J; bases not matched to a gene: 6. The germline gives CDR1 SNHLY, CDR2 FYNNEI. The CDR3 is 13 residues long. The CDR3, as DNA: TGTGCCAGTACCCTACAGGGGGACTATGGCTACACCTTC. Residues: CASTLQGDYGYTF.

J is TRBJ2-3 and V is TRBV10-2; D unresolved. This CDR3 is 15 amino acids long. The V end was cut by 4 bases, the J end by 0 bases, with 11 bases between. Germline V gene data show CDR1 as WSHSY and CDR2 as SAAADI. This chain's CDR3 is CASSAEPLSTDTQYF. The CDR3 nucleotides read TGCGCCAGCAGTGCCGAGCCTCTAAGCACAGATACGCAGTATTTT.

V usage is TRBV6-1 and J usage is TRBJ2-3, with 13 bases matching TRBD2. Germline values: CDR1 MNHNS, CDR2 SASEGT. The CDR3 runs 16 residues. V trimming: 7 bases; J trimming: 2 bases; junction bases outside the gene matches: 6. CDR3 nucleotide sequence: TGTGCCAGCACCGTACTAGCGGGGGGGATCACAGATACGCAGTATTTT. Residues: CASTVLAGGITDTQYF.

This clonotype has just a few counts. The chain carries TRBV4-2 and TRBJ2-2; D not certain. V was shortened by 0 bases and J by 3 bases, with 5 bases between the two germline ends. Germline V lookup: CDR1 LGHNA, CDR2 YNFKEQ. The CDR3 runs to 14 residues. The CDR3 sequence: CASSQEVYTGELFF. CDR3 bases: TGTGCCAGCAGCCAAGAAGTCTACACCGGGGAGCTGTTTTTT.

This clonotype was recorded at least ten times. The chain combines TRBV12-3 or TRBV12-4 with TRBJ1-3; D is undetermined. This CDR3 contains 15 residues. Trimming removed 6 bases from V and 0 bases from J, with 12 bases in between. In nucleotides, the CDR3 is TGTGCCAGCAGCCCGTGGAGCAGCTCTGGAAACACCATATATTTT. Translation gives CASSPWSSSGNTIYF.

This clonotype has at least ten counts. This sequence joins TRBV6-1 and TRBJ2-7; the D gene is possibly TRBD2 (6 bases). The CDR3 runs to 15 residues. Germline V gene sequence: CDR1 MNHNS, CDR2 SASEGT. V lost 5 bases and J lost 3, with 17 bases in between. CDR3: CASSFQGTGYYEQYF. CDR3 nucleotide sequence: TGTGCCAGCAGTTTCCAAGGGACTGGCTACTACGAGCAGTACTTC.

This clonotype was counted ten times or more. V gene TRBV19 combines with J gene TRBJ1-1; D is ambiguous. The CDR3 is made up of 15 amino acids. Germline V CDR1 and CDR2: LNHDA, SQIVND (reference sequence). V lost 3 bases and J 0 bases, leaving 11 bases between the germline ends. The CDR3 region is CASSIRTGMNTEAFF. The CDR3 coding sequence is TGTGCCAGTAGTATCCGTACGGGGATGAACACTGAAGCTTTCTTT.

This clonotype turned up a few times. The chain joins TRBV19 to TRBJ2-1, with unresolved D. There are 11 residues in the CDR3. In germline, CDR1 is LNHDA, CDR2 SQIVND (reference sequence). V gave up 11 bases and J gave up 6 bases, with 11 bases separating them. The CDR3 loop is CAGRTGNEQFF. Here the CDR3 DNA reads TGTGCCGGCAGGACGGGCAATGAGCAGTTCTTC.